The present T cell receptor (beta chain) was sequenced within a study of T cell responses to AZD1222 COVID-19 vaccine. Study context: It was second doses at about 4 or about 12 weeks that were pooled.

Trimming took off 3 bases at V and 3 bases at J, with 12 bases between the two ends. The V gene's germline CDR1 is KGHSH and CDR2 LQKENI. CDR3 length: 16 residues. The protocol was immunoSEQ multiplex PCR, while the TCRdb copy is restricted to in-frame clones and leaves out a portion. The table shows 170,000 or so clones, with 75% to 95% occurring only once. The chain combines TRBV18 with TRBJ1-6, with D possibly matching TRBD1 (6 bases). The sample here was peripheral blood, taken on day 0 of AZD1222 vaccination. The clonotype originates from an adult in good health. CDR3 sequence (DNA): TGTGCCAGCTCACCGAGGGGGGTCTACTATAATTCACCCCTCCACTTT. Amino acids: CASSPRGVYYNSPLHF.